The entry that follows covers one T cell receptor beta chain sequence. Its antigen is unknown. Per-nucleotide qualities are absent, and no much larger clonotype sits a single base away. The sample belongs to a study of blood T cell repertoires in COVID-19 (dated by TCRdb to the early 2020s). Study-wide context: Samples covering the acute and convalescent phases of COVID-19 were provided by collaborators in the United States, Italy and Spain. The material from the prospective study consisted of cDNA or gDNA derived from T cells, B-cell-depleted T cells, or PBMCs. Subjects who had been exposed to COVID-19, were actively infected with it, or had recovered from it provided the deeply sampled blood TCRbeta repertoires that made up the dataset. The repertoires were released in a freely available public database meant as a resource for research on the immune response to SARS-CoV-2. Samples were obtained from the ongoing ImmuneRACE study (first 160 participants) and from over 1,000 subjects provided by 6 global collaborators. Sample metadata almost always included a de-identified subject ID, COVID-19 status, age in years and sex. HLA class I and class II types, where available, came from metadata supplied by the sample provider rather than from assay-based typing. Study-wide findings and limitations: The amount of clinical and demographic metadata varied by source and participant and was provided uncurated.

CDR3 length: 13 amino acids, cysteine to phenylalanine. Kept here is only the CDR3 DNA, which spans 39 bases and is read in frame from base 1. The V end loses 7 bases and the J end loses 9 bases, and a stretch of 19 bases separates them. As encoded in the germline V gene, CDR1 is SQVTM while CDR2 is ANQGSEA. The collaborating institutions used their own protocols to collect whole blood in K2EDTA tubes. Collaborator samples were shipped for TCRbeta analysis as frozen whole blood, isolated PBMCs, or DNA extracted from either sample type. TCRbeta CDR3 regions were amplified from genomic DNA using the immunoSEQ Assay, a bias-controlled multiplex PCR. The paper's processing steps were these. The number of nucleated cells in each sample was estimated from the amplification of reference gene primers within the assay. To quantify the absolute abundance of each unique TCRbeta CDR3 rearrangement, sequence reads were collapsed and filtered. For each sample, productive Simpson clonality was calculated by taking the square root of Simpson's diversity index across productive rearrangements. TCRdb's version of the immuneACCESS table is confined to in-frame rearrangements and falls short of the full clone set. An unresolved V gene accounts for under half of the shortfall where checked; the remainder is of unknown origin. V, J and clone size reflect that table, while D and trimming were determined from the DNA. In this sample the table shows some 130,000 clones, 75% to 85% of which occur a single time. 3% to 4.5% of the sample rests with the top ten.

The specimen was peripheral blood. This TCR derives from a woman older than 75 with acute or convalescent COVID-19. This chain joins TRBV29-1 to TRBJ2-4; TRBD1 is a possible D gene, resting on 6 matching bases. The sequenced DNA is TGCAGCGCCCTGGTTGGGGGCCGGGGCATTCAGTACTTC. Its translation reads: CSALVGGRGIQYF.